One and the same sample provided the 14 T cell receptor beta chains below, sequenced in a study of T cells in Graves' hyperthyroidism and ophthalmopathy (dated 2019 in TCRdb). The method behind the library was multiplex PCR. The sequencer listed for this sample is Illumina HiSeq 2000. TCR beta CDR3 regions were amplified from RNA transcripts. A first-round RT-PCR of the TCR CDR3 used the HTBI primer set with the Qiagen OneStep RT-PCR kit. Through fastp at Q25 and MiXCR, TCRdb rebuilt clones from the public reads, retaining in-frame beta chains. Every entry covers one CDR3 protein and lists the most common genes and DNA from its rows. The table for this sample lists approximately 560,000 distinct CDR3 sequences; about half of them were counted only once. 6.5% to 9% of the sample is in the top ten clones. The sequencing sample was made of peripheral blood or thyroid tissue (not recorded which). The receptors shown here come from a woman aged 18-35 years with Graves' hyperthyroidism. Donor details come from another sample of the same person, matched by shared clones.

The chain couples TRBV7-6 to TRBJ1-3; no definite D call. Between the trimmed V and J ends, which lost 1 base and 1 base, there was a span of 11 bases. This CDR3 spans 16 amino acids. From germline, CDR1 is SGHVS and CDR2 FNYEAQ. Here the CDR3 reads CASSLEAKGSGNTIYF. In nucleotides, the CDR3 is TGTGCCAGCAGCTTAGAAGCTAAAGGGTCTGGAAACACCATATATTTT.

The CDR3 sequence: CATRDRDEGYTF. For the CDR3, the DNA is TGTGCCACCAGGGACAGGGATGAAGGCTACACCTTC. The rearrangement joins TRBV24-1 to TRBJ1-2; 8 bases map to TRBD1. J was trimmed by 8 bases and V by 7 bases; bases with no gene match: 5. The CDR3 length is 12 residues. Germline CDR1 and CDR2: KGHDR and SFDVKD.

The rearrangement joins TRBV12-3 or TRBV12-4 to TRBJ2-5, with TRBD2 matching 9 bases. The CDR3 extends over 14 amino acids. Losses at the gene ends were 5 bases for V and 4 bases for J; bases not matched to a gene: 5. CDR3 region: CASSLSTSGETQYF. CDR3 coding DNA: TGTGCCAGCAGTCTTTCGACTAGCGGAGAGACCCAGTACTTC.

Details on this clonotype: Compared with germline, one end of the junction differs, possibly owing to a read error. The chain carries TRBV6-1 and TRBJ2-7; 7 bases align to TRBD2. CDR3 length: 17 residues. CDR1 and CDR2 from the germline V gene are MNHNS and SASEGT. The CDR3 DNA sequence: TGTGCCAGCGGTGAAGTTAGGGCTAGCGGAGGGGCCTACGAGCAGTACTTC. Translated, it gives CASGEVRASGGAYEQYF.

In this sample, this clonotype turned up a few times. The genes are TRBV20-1 and TRBJ1-2; D gene uncertain. Looked up from germline, CDR1 is DFQATT and CDR2 is SNEGSKA (reference sequence). V was trimmed by 1 base and J by 3 bases, leaving 9 bases between them. There are 13 residues in the CDR3. CDR3 in amino acids: CSARGNRDYGYTF. CDR3 DNA sequence: TGCAGTGCTAGAGGGAACAGAGACTATGGCTACACCTTC.

V usage is TRBV24-1 and J usage is TRBJ1-5, with no clear D. Trimming removed 9 bases from V and 0 bases from J, with 5 bases in between. The germline gives CDR1 KGHDR, CDR2 SFDVKD. The CDR3 contains 12 residues. CDR3 amino acids: CATDNSNQPQHF. The CDR3 DNA sequence: TGTGCCACCGACAATAGCAATCAGCCCCAGCATTTT.

This clonotype was found many times. The chain employs TRBV7-9 and TRBJ1-4, with unresolved D. The CDR3 sequence is 13 residues long. The V end lost 5 bases, the J end lost 3 bases, and 7 bases lay between the germline ends. CDR1 SEHNR and CDR2 FQNEAQ come from the germline V gene (reference sequence). As DNA, the CDR3 is TGTGCCAGCAGCCTAGGAGCTAATGAAAAACTGTTTTTT. Protein sequence: CASSLGANEKLFF.

In its sample, this clonotype was seen many times. The V call is TRBV13, the J call TRBJ1-2; D unclear. Germline loops: CDR1 PRHDT, CDR2 FYEKMQ (reference sequence). CDR3 length: 14 residues. The V gene lost 5 bases and the J gene lost 4 bases, with 14 bases spanning the gap. The CDR3 DNA reads as TGTGCCAGCAGCGAGGCGACAAGACTCTATGGCTACACCTTC. It encodes CASSEATRLYGYTF.

The V and J genes are TRBV2 and TRBJ2-3; 7 bases line up with TRBD2. Looked up from germline, CDR1 is SNHLY and CDR2 is FYNNEI. Trimming removed 6 bases from V and 12 bases from J; junction bases left unmatched: 12. This CDR3 is built from 13 residues. CDR3 sequence: CASSFPSGTPQYF. The CDR3 DNA sequence: TGTGCCAGCAGCTTCCCAAGCGGGACTCCCCAGTATTTT.

As regards this clonotype: The germline gene is not matched at one end of the junction; a read error may be the cause. This chain joins TRBV7-9 and TRBJ1-6, with TRBD1 identical over 9 bases. This CDR3 comprises 15 residues. Germline lookup yields CDR1 SEHNR and CDR2 FQNEAQ (reference sequence). The CDR3: CASSERGQGNQPLHF. DNA of the CDR3: TGCGCCAGCAGTGAGCGGGGACAGGGAAATCAACCCCTCCACTTT.

This clonotype has ten or more counts. This sequence joins TRBV12-3 or TRBV12-4 and TRBJ1-2; no reliable D call. Trimming pared 1 base from V and 6 bases from J, leaving 9 bases between. The CDR3 is 13 amino acids. CDR3 in DNA: TGTGCCAGCAGTTTAGGGCAACGGGATGGCTACACCTTC. This gives the protein CASSLGQRDGYTF.

In this sample, this clonotype turned up many times. CDR3 loop: CAISDATVGPQHF. As DNA, the CDR3 is TGTGCCATCAGTGATGCGACAGTGGGGCCCCAGCATTTT. V usage is TRBV10-3 and J usage is TRBJ1-5; maybe TRBD1 (5 bases). Per the germline V gene, CDR1 is ENHRY and CDR2 is SYGVKD. Trimming took off 3 bases at V and 9 bases at J, with 12 bases between the two ends. The CDR3 loop spans 13 amino acids.

The chain has TRBV20-1 and TRBJ2-5, with 9 nucleotides matching TRBD2. The germline CDR1 and CDR2 sequences are DFQATT and SNEGSKA (reference sequence). The CDR3 covers 14 residues. Unmatched junction bases numbered 4, after V lost 4 bases and J lost 1 base. The CDR3 DNA follows: TGCAGTGCTACTTTGACTAGCGGCCAAGAGACCCAGTACTTC. Its protein is CSATLTSGQETQYF.

This clonotype was seen many times. The V and J genes are TRBV12-3 or TRBV12-4 and TRBJ2-5; TRBD2 matches at 12 bases. This CDR3 has 14 residues. V was pared by 5 bases and J by 5 bases, with 3 bases of the junction left unmatched. CDR3 nucleotide sequence: TGTGCCAGCAGTCCCGGGACTAGCGGGGAGACCCAGTACTTC. It translates to CASSPGTSGETQYF.